This T cell receptor beta chain was recorded in a study of graft-versus-host responses after intestinal transplantation. Using immunoSEQ multiplex PCR, the repertoire was profiled, and TCRdb retains in-frame clones only, with some absent. The data show more than 40,000 clones, with 85% to 95% seen just once and around 0.21% held by the top ten. Whole-study findings and limits: GvH clones occurred in recipient marrow; some first appeared in ileum or blood. Where graft-donor T cell macrochimerism was present, patients had high graft-versus-host to host-versus-graft clonal ratios in allografts. Declining HvG levels early post-transplant were linked to peak circulating GvH clone levels.

On this clone itself: The target antigen is unknown.

The CDR3 extends over 15 amino acids. Trimming pared 4 bases from V and 5 bases from J, leaving 17 bases between. From germline, CDR1 is SGHTS and CDR2 YDEGEE. This rearrangement joins TRBV5-8 to TRBJ2-3; tentatively, D is TRBD2 (6 bases). The sequence was obtained from a human donor who was the organ donor for an intestinal transplant. The sequenced sample was unstimulated CD8+ T cells sorted from spleen or lymph node cells, obtained before transplant. The CDR3 coding sequence is TGTGCCAGCAGCCGACGGGGGATAAGTGGAGATACGCAGTATTTT. This gives the protein CASSRRGISGDTQYF.